Listed below are T cell receptor beta chains from one sample, sequenced in a study of control samples from healthy donors and cancer patients. Sequencing used immunoSEQ multiplex PCR; TCRdb keeps in-frame clones, though not all of them. The data hold some 130,000 clones, with over 85% observed a single time. The sample was blood. These receptors originate from a man aged 30 to 39 in good health. CDR3s leave out the opening cysteine and the closing phenylalanine or tryptophan. The order of the fields is J gene, V gene, CDR3 protein.

TRBJ2-1 TRBV10-3 AISEPSTGDYNEQF
TRBJ2-1 TRBV6-2/TRBV6-3 ASSYSTEAGAEQF
TRBJ1-5 TRBV28 ASSLVSGLQPQH
TRBJ2-5 TRBV28 ASIPRSNRVRETQY
TRBJ2-5 TRBV4-2 ASSHHGGGGPLQETQY
TRBJ2-7 TRBV15 ATSRGPSESYEQY
TRBJ1-6 TRBV6-1 ASSVSGQGATDNSPLH
TRBJ2-7 TRBV20-1 LVAGGYEQY
TRBJ1-2 TRBV19 ASSMTTGTSYGYT
TRBJ1-2 TRBV6-1 ASSEGEGNGYT
TRBJ2-7 TRBV7-9 ASSLNSGTYEQY
TRBJ1-2 TRBV2 ASSEGGQANYGYT
TRBJ2-3 TRBV7-2 ASSFSHVTDTQY
TRBJ1-1 TRBV12-1 ASSSRDRGKLCTEAF
TRBJ1-3 TRBV5-6 ASSQPGQGGTIY
TRBJ2-7 TRBV19 ASSIEPRQGGTYEQY
TRBJ1-2 TRBV28 ASSLSRIYGYT
TRBJ1-1 TRBV5-1 ASSRRAGNTEAF
TRBJ1-2 TRBV28 ASSFSSNYGYT
TRBJ1-2 TRBV29-1 SVTSQVGTGNYGYT
TRBJ2-7 TRBV28 ASSLRAEQY
TRBJ2-7 TRBV6-5 ASRAPGTGREQY
TRBJ1-2 TRBV3-1/TRBV3-2 ASSQVFRQGDNYGYT
TRBJ2-5 TRBV28 ASSLFERARETQY
TRBJ2-1 TRBV20-1 SGRRTNEQF
TRBJ2-3 TRBV5-5 ASSPLSNWRTDTQY
TRBJ2-7 TRBV12-3/TRBV12-4 ASSQTAYEQY
TRBJ2-3 TRBV27 ASSLGTSGTDTQY
TRBJ2-1 TRBV3-1/TRBV3-2 ASSQDQLAGDNEQF
TRBJ1-5 TRBV30 AWSAVSTDQPQH
TRBJ1-6 TRBV6-4 ASSETGSYNSPLH
TRBJ1-1 TRBV7-2 ASSGWTGGLRTEAF
TRBJ1-6 TRBV19 ATERGDVVNSPLH
TRBJ1-6 TRBV2 ASSDDRDVSSYNSPLH
TRBJ2-1 TRBV6-6 ASRRLYTSYYNEQF
TRBJ2-4 TRBV21-1 ASSETSYSAKNIQY
TRBJ1-1 TRBV21-1 ASSLWTGGNTEAF
TRBJ2-1 TRBV4-1 ASSQRLAGSNEQF
TRBJ1-3 TRBV28 ASSPSPKTSSSGNTIY
TRBJ1-1 TRBV7-9 ASSLTGLEAF